Below, one T cell receptor (beta chain) is given with its context. This specimen comes from a study of Ad26.COV2.S vaccination and SARS-CoV-2 variants. Study at large: Ad26.COV2.S, an intramuscular injection, was given once or twice 56 days apart.

The trim removed 0 bases at V and 5 bases at J, leaving 9 bases unmatched. From germline, CDR1 is SEHNR and CDR2 FQNEAQ (reference sequence). This CDR3 comprises 16 residues. Clones were read by immunoSEQ multiplex PCR, and TCRdb kept only the in-frame ones, dropping some. The table lists over 350,000 clones, about nine tenths of them singletons. Treatment meaning: approximately 18 received Ad26.COV2.S at low or high dose, single or two shots; about 5 received placebo; per-sample allocation not given. Repertoires come from day 63 after the first vaccine or placebo injection. An adult donor aged 18-55 years was enrolled in Boston. An Ad26 vector was used to express Wuhan-strain SARS-CoV-2 spike as the vaccine.

Specimen: peripheral blood, collected in a trial of Ad26.COV2.S vaccine versus placebo. This sequence joins TRBV7-9 and TRBJ1-2; TRBD1 agrees at 7 bases. This sequence was found in a person between 18 and 59 years old who received the Ad26.COV2.S COVID-19 vaccine or a placebo. The CDR3 loop reads CASSLAGTAELYGYTF. As DNA, the CDR3 is TGTGCCAGCAGCTTAGCTGGGACAGCCGAACTTTATGGCTACACCTTC.